This T cell receptor (beta chain) is from a study of OX40 agonist ivuxolimab in advanced cancers. Findings and limits, study-wide: The antigen specificity of the peripheral T cells (those that were expanded) was not determined. More expanded clones were seen, on average, in CD8+ T cells than in CD4+.

V was pared by 0 bases and J by 2 bases, with 11 bases between. In germline, CDR1 is ENHRY, CDR2 SYGVKD. This CDR3 has 15 amino acids. The repertoire was sequenced with immunoSEQ multiplex PCR; TCRdb's copy has only in-frame clones and lacks some. The data show some 45,000 clones, around 89% seen once. As to this clone: Antigen unknown.

The receptor's source is an adult with an advanced solid tumor such as melanoma, head and neck, liver or kidney cancer. Sequencing was performed on CD4+ or CD8+ T cells sorted from blood, taken in a trial of the OX40 agonist ivuxolimab. V gene TRBV10-3 combines with J gene TRBJ2-7, with a tentative D call TRBD2 (6 bases). Here the CDR3 DNA reads TGTGCCATCAGTGAGTCGGAGGGGCTTACCTACGAGCAGTACTTC. Encoded protein: CAISESEGLTYEQYF.